This TCR beta chain was retrieved from a study of response to subunit inactivated influenza vaccine. Study-wide results and limits: With each seasonal influenza vaccination, the authors suggested, few new T cells are recruited.

TCRdb used MiXCR to reprocess the RT-PCR reads, holding one entry per CDR3 protein. Found here are 560,000 or so distinct CDR3 sequences, 7.5% to 8.5% of them singletons; the top ten hold 10% to 15%. The trim removed 2 bases at V and 8 bases at J, leaving 14 bases unmatched. The CDR3 covers 19 residues. Per the germline V gene, CDR1 is MNHEY and CDR2 is SVGEGT. The table lists this clonotype with a few counts. No antigen is known for it. J is TRBJ2-1 and V is TRBV6-2 or TRBV6-3; 14 bases line up with TRBD2. Here the sequenced sample was PBMCs from blood, taken roughly 24 months after vaccination. The TCR sequence derives from a man between 50 and 69 years old who received an inactivated influenza vaccine. Written as DNA, the CDR3 is TGTGCCAGCAGTTACCCGACCACGACTAGCGGGAGGGCCGAATATGAGCAGTTCTTC. The encoded protein is CASSYPTTTSGRAEYEQFF.